The clone carrying this T cell receptor (beta chain) was recorded only once. Its antigen remains unidentified. The junction had 4 bases not matched to a gene; V was cut back by 1 base and J by 1 base. The CDR3 runs 16 residues. From germline, CDR1 is SGHAT and CDR2 FQNNGV. Some clones are missing from TCRdb's copy, which holds only in-frame ones; the method was immunoSEQ multiplex PCR. The sample consists of roughly 120,000 clones, 88% of them appearing once. The data are from a study of cytomegalovirus exposure and HLA in healthy donors. Study outcomes and limitations: Reported results showed that the classifier diagnosed cytomegalovirus status with high specificity and sensitivity. The study listed roughly 160 cytomegalovirus-associated TCR beta chains. Later, an analysis found that TCR clusters from the first cohort tended to co-occur in the 120 or so validation repertoires.

The source of this sequence is a man aged 18-30 years in good health and CMV-seropositive. The sequencing input was PBMCs. The chain is built from TRBV11-2 and TRBJ2-1, with 7 positions matching TRBD1. The CDR3 bases are TGTGCCAGCAGCTTAGCGAGGGGGCAGTCCTACAATGAGCAGTTCTTC. It codes for CASSLARGQSYNEQFF.